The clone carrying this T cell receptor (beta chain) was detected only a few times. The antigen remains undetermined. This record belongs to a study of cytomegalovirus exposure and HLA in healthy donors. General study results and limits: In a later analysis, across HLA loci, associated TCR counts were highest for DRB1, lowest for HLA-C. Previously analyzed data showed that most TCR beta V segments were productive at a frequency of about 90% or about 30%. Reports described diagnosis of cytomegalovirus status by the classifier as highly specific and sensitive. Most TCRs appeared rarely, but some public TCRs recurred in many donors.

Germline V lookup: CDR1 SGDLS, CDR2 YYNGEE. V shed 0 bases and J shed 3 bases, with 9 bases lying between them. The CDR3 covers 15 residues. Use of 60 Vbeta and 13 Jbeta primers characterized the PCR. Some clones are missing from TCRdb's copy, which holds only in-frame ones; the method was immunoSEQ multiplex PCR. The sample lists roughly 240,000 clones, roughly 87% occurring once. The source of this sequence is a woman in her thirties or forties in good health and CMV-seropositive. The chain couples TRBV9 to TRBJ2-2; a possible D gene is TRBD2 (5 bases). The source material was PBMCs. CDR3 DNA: TGTGCCAGCAGCGTAGTGAGCGGACACACCGGGGAGCTGTTTTTT. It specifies CASSVVSGHTGELFF.